The clone carrying this TCR beta chain came up once. Its antigen is unidentified. At one end the junction does not follow the germline gene, possibly because of a read error. The PCR was carried out with 60 Vbeta primers and 13 Jbeta primers. Produced via immunoSEQ multiplex PCR; TCRdb's table is partial and in-frame only. The sample contains 200,000 or so clones, about four fifths of which appear only once. This entry is derived from a study of cytomegalovirus exposure and HLA in healthy donors. Findings and limits, study-wide: Most TCR sequences were seen very rarely across donors, but some public TCRs occurred in many. In a later analysis, across HLA loci, associated TCR counts were highest for DRB1, lowest for HLA-C. A further, later analysis showed that HLA-associated TCR beta chains (compared with equally common others) were more clonally expanded.

The CDR3 contains 14 residues. The germline CDR1 and CDR2 sequences are ENHRY and SYGVKD. The rearrangement joins TRBV10-3 to TRBJ2-6, with D maybe TRBD1 (5 bases). This sequence originates from a man aged 30 to 39 in good health and CMV-seronegative. The sequenced sample consisted of PBMCs. In DNA form, the CDR3 reads TGTGCCATCAGTGAATCTTCTGGGGCCAGCGTCCTGACTTTC. It translates to CAISESSGASVLTF.